In this sample, the clone carrying this TCR beta chain turned up a few times. Its antigen remains unknown. The data are from a study of shared clonotypes between healthy human individuals. In the study overall: A couple of women and a few men aged 18 to 49 served as donors. Three CD4 naive, three CD4 memory, two CD8 naive and one CD8 memory plate were used per donor.

The germline V gene encodes CDR1 SNHLY and CDR2 FYNNEI. This CDR3 has 15 residues. With V trimmed by 2 bases and J by 1 base, 3 bases remained unmatched. As originally analysed: Owing to the provision of junction-only sequences devoid of quality scores by immunoSEQ, filtering differed. Measured with immunoSEQ multiplex PCR; TCRdb has only the in-frame clones, and not every one. That table supplies the V and J calls and clone size; D and trimming were determined from the DNA. The sample has 650,000 to 800,000 clones, roughly 72% seen once. Study results and caveats: Clonotype sharing levels among donors were expected to vary with sequencing depth.

Sequencing used memory CD4+ T cells sorted from blood. Regarding subset: CD45RA-negative fraction. This chain joins TRBV2 and TRBJ2-7, with 9 bases aligning to TRBD2. The origin of this receptor is a woman between 25 and 40 years old in good health. The CDR3 nucleotides are TGTGCCAGCAGTGAATGGCGGGAGGGTTCCTACGAGCAGTACTTC. Protein: CASSEWREGSYEQYF.